This TCR beta chain was observed in a study of Ad26.COV2.S vaccination and SARS-CoV-2 variants. Study information: Intramuscular Ad26.COV2.S doses were given once or twice, 56 days apart. Study findings and constraints: The breadth of spike-specific CD8+ and CD4+ T cell responses after vaccination was reportedly substantial. Similar non-spike TCR breadth was seen in vaccine and placebo recipients.

Details on this clone: Its antigen is unidentified.

Treatment here: about 20 received Ad26.COV2.S at low or high dose, single or two shots; five or six received placebo; per-sample allocation not given. Specimens were obtained on day 63 following the first vaccine or placebo injection. The data were produced by immunoSEQ multiplex PCR, yet TCRdb's version contains in-frame clones alone and is incomplete. Found here are hundreds of thousands of clones, around 87% of them singletons; the top ten hold less than 3.5%. V lost 2 bases, J lost 5 bases, and 4 bases lay in between. Germline V gene lookup returns CDR1 SGHDT and CDR2 YYEEEE. This CDR3 contains 12 residues.

The receptor comes from a person aged 18-65 years who received the Ad26.COV2.S COVID-19 vaccine or a placebo. Material: peripheral blood, obtained in a trial of Ad26.COV2.S vaccine versus placebo. This chain connects TRBV5-6 to TRBJ2-2; D gene unclear. Here the CDR3 DNA reads TGTGCCAGCAGCTTTATGACCGGGGAGCTGTTTTTT. Translation gives CASSFMTGELFF.